Included here is one T cell receptor beta chain sequence, with context. The treatment denotes: oral pan-JAK inhibitor, 5-10 mg twice daily. RNA was extracted and reverse transcribed into cDNA as the sequencing template. The data were produced by immunoSEQ multiplex PCR, yet TCRdb's version contains in-frame clones alone and is incomplete. The sample lists 90,000 to 150,000 clones; 53% were seen once. Trimming took 3 bases from V and 5 from J; bases not matched to a gene: 10. The CDR3 totals 16 residues. Germline V gene lookup returns CDR1 MGHDK and CDR2 SYGVNS. The sample comes from a study of CD8+ T cells in alopecia areata.

The sequences come from CD4+ T cells sorted from blood, collected at week 4, from a patient treated with tofacitinib. The rearrangement joins TRBV25-1 to TRBJ2-5; 9 bases are shared with TRBD1. The sequence came from a human donor with alopecia areata. CDR3 DNA sequence: TGTGCCAGCAGTGACTACAGGGGGCCGCGGAAGGAGACCCAGTACTTC. Its translation: CASSDYRGPRKETQYF.